By its share, the clone carrying this T cell receptor (beta chain) is medium-sized. The antigen remains unidentified. V dropped 0 bases and J dropped 0 bases, with 6 bases sitting between them. The CDR3 covers 15 residues. The germline CDR1 and CDR2 sequences are SGHRS and YFSETQ. The sample comes from a study of persistence of HIV-infected CD4 T cells. Study-level background: Blood samples, up to 180 mL, came from multiple time points, except two leukapheresis donors sampled once. General study results and limits: Antigen-responding cells were enriched for degenerate expanded CDR3beta sequences.

Stimulation used 10 ug/mL lysate from CMV-infected fibroblasts. Responding CD4+ T cells were sorted by upregulation of both CD40 ligand and CD69. These HIV-1-infected adults initiated suppressive ART in chronic infection. CD8+ T cells were removed from PBMCs prior to stimulation. The libraries were made with immunoSEQ version 4 in survey mode. Measured with immunoSEQ multiplex PCR; TCRdb has only the in-frame clones, and not every one. The sample shows approximately 20,000 clones, around 82% of them seen only once. This chain links TRBV5-1 with TRBJ2-2; D gene unclear. This specimen was CD4+ T cells sorted from PBMCs after approximately 19-hour stimulation, taken from a patient who received antiretroviral therapy. The receptor was isolated from an adult man with HIV who was CMV-seropositive. The CDR3 DNA reads TGCGCCAGCAGCTTGGGGCAATCGAACACCGGGGAGCTGTTTTTT. This encodes CASSLGQSNTGELFF.